This T cell receptor beta chain stems from a study of blood T cell repertoires in COVID-19 (dated by TCRdb to about 2020). About the study as a whole: The collaborator samples originated in the United States, Italy and Spain and spanned the acute and convalescent phases of COVID-19. The material from the prospective study consisted of cDNA or gDNA derived from T cells, B-cell-depleted T cells, or PBMCs. The dataset comprised deeply sampled blood TCRbeta repertoires from subjects exposed to, actively infected with, or recovered from COVID-19. A freely available public database, intended as a resource for researchers studying the immune response to SARS-CoV-2, is where the repertoires were released. The samples were drawn from two sources: the first 160 participants of the ongoing ImmuneRACE study, and 1,254 subjects contributed by 6 global collaborators. A de-identified subject ID, COVID-19 status, age in years and sex were almost always included in the sample metadata. HLA class I and class II types, where available, came from metadata supplied by the sample provider rather than from assay-based typing.

Participants in the prospective study were enrolled through a virtual design, were aged roughly 18 to 100 years, and lived in approximately 25 United States geographic areas. In the prospective study, participants were assigned to cohorts based on the clinical history participants reported in a screening survey and a study questionnaire. Each participant in the prospective study had whole blood, serum and a nasopharyngeal or oropharyngeal swab collected by mobile phlebotomists. Over a 2-month period, participants in the prospective study had the option of providing additional blood draws and questionnaires. Prospective study blood samples were shipped either frozen or at room temperature before DNA extraction. Results and caveats for the whole study, not just this receptor: Clinical and demographic metadata were provided uncurated, with the amount varying by source and participant.

In regard to this clone: Its antigen is currently not known. No base quality information exists; no much larger clone differs at one position.

Trimming removed 3 bases from V and 1 base from J; the gene matches leave 4 bases unexplained. From the cysteine up to the phenylalanine, the CDR3 has a length of 15 residues. CDR3 DNA is the only sequence kept; it has 45 bases, read in frame from the first base. Looking up the germline V gene yields CDR1 KGHSH and CDR2 LQKENI. TCRbeta CDR3 regions were amplified from genomic DNA using the immunoSEQ Assay, a bias-controlled multiplex PCR. The study's processing was this. The number of nucleated cells in each sample was estimated by amplification of reference gene primers within the assay. Sequence reads were collapsed and filtered to measure the absolute abundance of every unique TCRbeta CDR3 rearrangement. For each sample, productive Simpson clonality was calculated as the square root of Simpson's diversity index across productive rearrangements. In its TCRdb copy, this immuneACCESS table keeps in-frame sequences only and misses some clones. Where compared with another copy, unresolved V genes explain less than half of these, and the others have no known cause. V and J calls and clone size are those listed in that table; D and trimming were worked out from the DNA. Here the sample has about 210,000 clones; 81% occur a single time. Approximately 9% of the sample comes from the top ten.

The sequencing sample was made of PBMCs or T cells enriched from blood (not recorded which). The V and J segments used are TRBV18 and TRBJ2-5, and 8 bases in between align with TRBD2. The source is a woman aged 45 to 65 with acute COVID-19. The CDR3 is CASSPLGGAQETQYF. The DNA sequence is TGTGCCAGCTCACCCCTCGGGGGGGCCCAAGAGACCCAGTACTTC.